This T cell receptor beta chain was captured in a study of OX40 agonist ivuxolimab in advanced cancers. Background on the study: Patients received intravenous ivuxolimab every 2 weeks at 0.01 to 10 mg/kg. Points from the study as a whole: At doses 0.1 to 3.0 mg/kg, CD4+ and CD8+ clones expanded.

Trimming pared 4 bases from V and 2 bases from J, leaving 16 bases between. The CDR3 is 15 residues long. CDR1 is SGHDT, CDR2 YYEEEE, per germline. This clone was picked up a small number of times. Its antigen is unknown. Method: immunoSEQ multiplex PCR; TCRdb's copy keeps in-frame clones and lacks some. The sample includes approximately 54,000 clones, roughly 84% of them seen just once. The genes are TRBV5-6 and TRBJ2-7, with unresolved D. This TCR came from an adult with an advanced solid tumor such as melanoma, head and neck, liver or kidney cancer. Specimen: CD4+ or CD8+ T cells sorted from blood, collected in a trial of the OX40 agonist ivuxolimab. The CDR3 reads CASSDRTQFTYEQYF. DNA of the CDR3: TGTGCCAGCAGCGACCGGACGCAGTTCACCTACGAGCAGTACTTC.